Sequencing of this T cell receptor (beta chain) was carried out in a study of blood T cells in healthy people across ages. Overall study findings and caveats: Older age coincided with a roughly linear decline in TCR beta diversity per million T cells.

Together with a sample-barcoded 5' primer, a J-beta primer mix was included in a second PCR lasting about 7 to 11 cycles. TCRdb passed the 5' RACE reads through MiXCR, listing each CDR3 protein once. The data show under 800,000 distinct CDR3 sequences, around 40% seen once. Donors were systemically healthy Caucasian individuals from Russia aged roughly 6 to 95 years. About this clonotype itself: Its antigen is unknown. A single base separates this from a much larger clone, so it may be a read error.

This CDR3 comprises 14 residues. Germline V gene data show CDR1 as MNHEY and CDR2 as SVGAGI. Sequencing used blood. The chain uses TRBV6-5 and TRBJ2-7; D may match TRBD1 or TRBD2 (6 bases each). The better agreement between TRBJ2-5 and the DNA end casts doubt on the J call. The receptor was isolated from a woman aged 55-75 years in good health. CDR3 residues: CANSYRGLQETQYF. CDR3 coding DNA: TGTGCCAACAGTTATCGGGGGCTTCAAGAGACCCAGTACTTC.